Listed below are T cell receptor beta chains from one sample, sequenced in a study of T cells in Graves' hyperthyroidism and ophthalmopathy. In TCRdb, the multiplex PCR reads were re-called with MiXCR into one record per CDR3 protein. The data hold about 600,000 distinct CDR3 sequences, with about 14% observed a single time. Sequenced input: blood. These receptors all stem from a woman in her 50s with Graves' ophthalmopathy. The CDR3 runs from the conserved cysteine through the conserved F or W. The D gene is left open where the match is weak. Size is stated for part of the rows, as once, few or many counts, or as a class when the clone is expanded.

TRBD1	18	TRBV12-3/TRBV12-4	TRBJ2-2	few	TGTGCCAGCGGACCCTCCGACAGGGTAATCACATTAACCGGGGAGCTGTTTTTT	CASGPSDRVITLTGELFF
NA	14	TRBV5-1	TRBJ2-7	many	TGCGCCAGCCGCGTAGAGGGAGGCACCTACGAGCAGTACTTC	CASRVEGGTYEQYF
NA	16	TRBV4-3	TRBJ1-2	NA	TGCGCCAGCAGCCAAGGACGGCTGATGTTGAACTATGGCTACACCTTC	CASSQGRLMLNYGYTF
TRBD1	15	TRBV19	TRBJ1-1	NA	TGTGCCAGTAGTGTCACAGGGGGTAGGAACACTGAAGCTTTCTTT	CASSVTGGRNTEAFF
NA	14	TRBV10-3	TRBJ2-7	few	TGTGCCGTACTCAGGGTCCGGCCTCCTTACGAGCAGTACTTC	CAVLRVRPPYEQYF
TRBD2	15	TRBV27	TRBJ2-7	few	TGTGCCAGCAGTCCCAAGCGGGGACTATCCTACGAGCAGTACTTC	CASSPKRGLSYEQYF
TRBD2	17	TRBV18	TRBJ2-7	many	TGTGCCAGCTCACCACGAGGGCTAGCGGGAGACTCCTACGAGCAGTACTTC	CASSPRGLAGDSYEQYF
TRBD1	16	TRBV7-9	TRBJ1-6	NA	TGTGCCAGCAGCTCGTCGGACAGGGACGATAATTCACCCCTCCACTTT	CASSSSDRDDNSPLHF
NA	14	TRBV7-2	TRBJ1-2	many	TGTGCCAGCAGCATCAACATCCGGGGCTATGGCTACACCTTC	CASSINIRGYGYTF
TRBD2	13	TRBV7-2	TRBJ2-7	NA	TGTGCCAGCAGTGGGACTAGCGGGAGTGAGCAGTACTTC	CASSGTSGSEQYF
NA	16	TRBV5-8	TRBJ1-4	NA	TGTGCCAGCAGCTCGGGCTCCGCCCAGCAGGGTGAAAAACTGTTTTTT	CASSSGSAQQGEKLFF